Presented here are 2 T cell receptor beta chains from one specimen sequenced in a study of cytotoxic CD8 clonotypes in ibrutinib-treated CLL. Produced via immunoSEQ multiplex PCR; TCRdb's table is partial and in-frame only. Counted here are about 63,000 clones, roughly 70% occurring once; the ten biggest clones make up roughly 45%. The sample consisted of PBMCs, taken after 12 months of ibrutinib treatment. The receptor source for this set is a human donor with chronic lymphocytic leukemia.

The rearrangement links TRBV5-1 to TRBJ2-6; the D is unclear. The CDR3 runs 13 residues. CDR1 and CDR2 (germline): SGHRS, YFSETQ. Trimming took off 5 bases at V and 2 bases at J, with 5 bases between the two ends. CDR3 protein: CASSDPGANVLTF. The DNA for the CDR3 is TGCGCCAGCAGTGATCCTGGGGCCAACGTCCTGACTTTC.

The chain employs TRBV2 and TRBJ1-1; TRBD1 aligns across 8 bases. V trimming: 7 bases; J trimming: 2 bases; junction bases outside the gene matches: 3. The CDR3 has 13 residues. Germline CDR1 and CDR2: SNHLY and FYNNEI. CDR3 amino acids: CASTQGENTEAFF. As DNA, the CDR3 is TGTGCCAGCACACAGGGGGAAAACACTGAAGCTTTCTTT.